The 6 T cell receptor beta chains given below trace back to one sample, sequenced in a study of Ad26.COV2.S vaccination and SARS-CoV-2 variants. TCRdb's table, derived via immunoSEQ multiplex PCR, lists solely in-frame clones and lacks some. There are approximately 410,000 clones in the sample; about 90% occur only once, and 1.5% to 2% lies in the top ten. The treatment is: roughly 18 received Ad26.COV2.S at low or high dose, single or two shots; about 5 received placebo; per-sample allocation not given. Samples analyzed were those drawn on day 63 after the first vaccine or placebo injection. The starting material was peripheral blood, obtained in a trial of Ad26.COV2.S vaccine versus placebo. These TCRs come from a person between 18 and 65 years old who received the Ad26.COV2.S COVID-19 vaccine or a placebo.

The genes are TRBV19 and TRBJ2-7; the match to TRBD2 covers 8 bases. In germline, CDR1 is LNHDA, CDR2 SQIVND (reference sequence). Germline trimming cut 1 base from V and 3 bases from J; bases unmatched to any gene: 2. CDR3 length equals 14 residues. The CDR3 region has the DNA TGTGCCAGTAGTATAGCCGGGAGGGGCTACGAGCAGTACTTC. The encoded protein is CASSIAGRGYEQYF.

This chain uses TRBV4-1 with TRBJ2-5; D tentatively fits TRBD1 or TRBD2 (5 bases each). CDR1 is MGHRA and CDR2 is YSYEKL in the germline V gene. The V end lost 5 bases, the J end lost 1 base, and 17 bases lay between the germline ends. CDR3 size: 16 residues. CDR3 in DNA: TGCGCCAGCAGCGGCCGGTCGAGGGGCGTCCAAGAGACCCAGTACTTC. Its protein product is CASSGRSRGVQETQYF.

The CDR3 DNA is TGTGCCAGCAGCGAGCAAGGGCTGAACACCGGGGAGCTGTTTTTT. Encoded protein: CASSEQGLNTGELFF. The V gene is TRBV9, the J gene TRBJ2-2; D is ambiguous. This CDR3 spans 15 amino acids. The V end was cut by 3 bases, the J end by 1 base, with 10 bases between. Germline V gene sequence: CDR1 SGDLS, CDR2 YYNGEE. Together with reference TRBV9 and TRBJ2-2, the CDR3 gives the full variable domain: DSGVTQTPKHLITATGQRVTLRCSPRSGDLSVYWYQQSLDQGLQFLIQYYNGEERAKGNILERFSAQQFPDLHSELNLSSLELGDSALYFCASSEQGLNTGELFFGEGSRLTVL.

V usage is TRBV28 and J usage is TRBJ1-3; TRBD1 is a possible D gene (5 bases). Trimming removed 3 bases at V and 0 bases at J, with 27 bases between. Germline CDR1 and CDR2: MDHEN and SYDVKM. The CDR3 covers 21 residues. Here the CDR3 DNA reads TGTGCCAGCAGTTTCACGTTTTGGGGCGCGGGGGGGAATCACTCTGGAAACACCATATATTTT. It specifies CASSFTFWGAGGNHSGNTIYF.

This chain connects TRBV25-1 to TRBJ1-3; perhaps TRBD1 as D (6 bases). This CDR3 contains 16 residues. V lost 3 bases and J lost 4, with 16 bases in between. Per the germline V gene, CDR1 is MGHDK and CDR2 is SYGVNS. Written as DNA, the CDR3 is TGTGCCAGCAGTGATAAGAGGGGGACCCGGGGAAACACCATATATTTT. Protein product: CASSDKRGTRGNTIYF.

This rearrangement joins TRBV13 to TRBJ1-2; 10 nucleotides align to TRBD1. V gave up 3 bases and J gave up 5 bases; unmatched junction bases: 12. Germline V lookup: CDR1 PRHDT, CDR2 FYEKMQ (reference sequence). This CDR3 is built from 17 residues. The CDR3 sequence: CASSFVLLDRGRYGYTF. CDR3 sequence (DNA): TGTGCCAGCAGCTTTGTTCTCCTAGACAGGGGGCGATATGGCTACACCTTC.